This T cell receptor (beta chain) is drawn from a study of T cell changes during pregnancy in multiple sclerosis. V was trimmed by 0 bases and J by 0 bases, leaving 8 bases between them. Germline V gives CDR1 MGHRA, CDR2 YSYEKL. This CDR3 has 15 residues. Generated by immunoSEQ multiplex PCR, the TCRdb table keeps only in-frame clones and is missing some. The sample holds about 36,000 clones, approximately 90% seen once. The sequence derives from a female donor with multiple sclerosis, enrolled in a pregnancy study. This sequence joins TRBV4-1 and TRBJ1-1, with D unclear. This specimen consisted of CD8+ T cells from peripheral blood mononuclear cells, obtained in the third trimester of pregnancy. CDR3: CASSQETDMNTEAFF. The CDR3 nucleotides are TGCGCCAGCAGCCAAGAAACAGACATGAACACTGAAGCTTTCTTT.